This T cell receptor (beta chain) was observed in a study of early T cells in non-severe SARS-CoV-2 infection. The length of the CDR3 is 15 residues. V shed 5 bases and J 8 bases; nucleotides not matched to a gene: 12. Germline V CDR1 and CDR2: PRHDT, FYEKMQ (reference sequence). This clonotype was counted only a few times. TCRdb re-called the 5' RACE reads with MiXCR, one entry per CDR3 protein. The sample carries 56,000 or so distinct CDR3 sequences, about 16% recorded once. The rearrangement links TRBV13 to TRBJ2-1; TRBD1 matches 7 bases. This receptor was taken from an adult who was a healthcare worker with PCR-confirmed SARS-CoV-2 infection or an uninfected control (not recorded which). This material consisted of whole blood, taken at baseline. CDR3 coding DNA: TGTGCCAGCAGCCCAGGACCCCCGGGGACAGATGAGCAGTTCTTC. It specifies CASSPGPPGTDEQFF. The full variable domain, rest sourced from reference TRBV13 and TRBJ2-1, is AAGVIQSPRHLIKEKRETATLKCYPIPRHDTVYWYQQGPGQDPQFLISFYEKMQSDKGSIPDRFSAQQFSDYHSELNMSSLELGDSALYFCASSPGPPGTDEQFFGPGTRLTVL.